This TCR beta chain was observed in a study of neurological immune-mediated disorders. This clonotype has at least ten counts. The cDNA came from 5'RACE, which used 10-nucleotide random UMIs. TCRdb analysed the 5' RACE reads with MiXCR anew, one entry per CDR3 protein. The sample shows about 38,000 distinct CDR3 sequences, approximately 10% of them seen only once. The sample consisted of CD4+ T cells from blood. The receptor was derived from a woman in her twenties or thirties with HTLV-1-associated myelopathy (HAM/TSP).

This CDR3 is CASSWAQTGNTIYF. CDR3 DNA sequence: TGTGCCAGCAGTTGGGCCCAAACTGGAAACACCATATATTTT. V gene TRBV5-6 combines with J gene TRBJ1-3; no reliable D call. The CDR3 has 14 residues. Germline V gene sequence: CDR1 SGHDT, CDR2 YYEEEE. Trimming shortened V by 5 bases and J by 2 bases, and 11 bases separated the two germline ends. Looking up the rest from reference TRBV5-6 and TRBJ1-3 gives the full variable domain: DAGVTQSPTHLIKTRGQQVTLRCSPKSGHDTVSWYQQALGQGPQFIFQYYEEEERQRGNFPDRFSGHQFPNYSSELNVNALLLGDSALYLCASSWAQTGNTIYFGEGSWLTVV.